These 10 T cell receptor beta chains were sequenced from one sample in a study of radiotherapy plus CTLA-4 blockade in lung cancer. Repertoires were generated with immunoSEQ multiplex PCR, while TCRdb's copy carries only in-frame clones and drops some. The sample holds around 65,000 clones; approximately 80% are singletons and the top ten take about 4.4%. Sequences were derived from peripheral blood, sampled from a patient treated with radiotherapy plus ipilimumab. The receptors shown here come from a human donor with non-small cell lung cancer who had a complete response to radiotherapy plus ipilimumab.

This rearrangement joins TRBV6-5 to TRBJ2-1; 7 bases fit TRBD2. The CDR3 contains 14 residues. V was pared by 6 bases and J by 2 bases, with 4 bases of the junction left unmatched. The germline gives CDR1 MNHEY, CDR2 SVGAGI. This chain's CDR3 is CASRARGTYNEQFF. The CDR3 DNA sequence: TGTGCCAGCAGAGCGCGGGGGACCTACAATGAGCAGTTCTTC.

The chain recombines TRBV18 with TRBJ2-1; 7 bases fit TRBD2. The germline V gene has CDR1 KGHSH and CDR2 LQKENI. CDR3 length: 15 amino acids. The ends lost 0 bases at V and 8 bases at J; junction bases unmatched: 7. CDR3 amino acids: CASSPPTSGGYEQFF. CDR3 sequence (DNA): TGTGCCAGCTCACCACCCACGTCGGGGGGATATGAGCAGTTCTTC.

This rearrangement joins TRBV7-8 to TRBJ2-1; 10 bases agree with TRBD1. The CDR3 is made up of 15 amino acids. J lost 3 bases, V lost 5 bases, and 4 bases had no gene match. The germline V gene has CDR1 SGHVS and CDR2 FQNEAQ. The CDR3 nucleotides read TGTGCCAGCAGCCCACGGGACAGGGGCTACAATGAGCAGTTCTTC. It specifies CASSPRDRGYNEQFF.

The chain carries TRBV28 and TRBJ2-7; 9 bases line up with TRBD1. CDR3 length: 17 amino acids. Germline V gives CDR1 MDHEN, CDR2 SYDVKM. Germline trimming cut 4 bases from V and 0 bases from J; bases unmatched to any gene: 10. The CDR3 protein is CASSSAGTGIRSYEQYF. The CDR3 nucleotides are TGTGCCAGCAGTTCCGCCGGGACAGGGATCCGCTCCTACGAGCAGTACTTC.

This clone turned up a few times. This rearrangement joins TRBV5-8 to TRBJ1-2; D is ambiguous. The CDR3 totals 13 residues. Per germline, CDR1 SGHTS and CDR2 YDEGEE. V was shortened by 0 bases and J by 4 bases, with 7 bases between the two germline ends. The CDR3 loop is CASSLVGFYGYTF. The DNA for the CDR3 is TGTGCCAGCAGCTTGGTTGGGTTCTATGGCTACACCTTC.

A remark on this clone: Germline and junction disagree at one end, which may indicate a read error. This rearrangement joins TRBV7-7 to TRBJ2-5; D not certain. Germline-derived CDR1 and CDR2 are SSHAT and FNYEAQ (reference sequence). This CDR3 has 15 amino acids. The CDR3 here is CASSPRYVGLETQYF. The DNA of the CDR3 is TGTGCTAGCAGCCCCCGTTACGTGGGCTTAGAGACCCAGTACTTC.

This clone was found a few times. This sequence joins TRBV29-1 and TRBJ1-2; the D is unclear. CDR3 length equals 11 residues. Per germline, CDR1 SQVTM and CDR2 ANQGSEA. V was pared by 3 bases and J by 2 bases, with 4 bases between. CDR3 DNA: TGCAGCGTTGACCTCAACTATGGCTACACCTTC. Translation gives CSVDLNYGYTF.

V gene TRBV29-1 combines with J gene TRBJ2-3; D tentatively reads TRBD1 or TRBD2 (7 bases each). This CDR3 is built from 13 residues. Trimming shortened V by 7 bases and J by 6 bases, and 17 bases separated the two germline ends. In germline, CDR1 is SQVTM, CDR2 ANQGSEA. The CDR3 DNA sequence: TGCAGCGAAGGGGAGGGGGCAAGGGATACGCAGTATTTT. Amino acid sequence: CSEGEGARDTQYF.

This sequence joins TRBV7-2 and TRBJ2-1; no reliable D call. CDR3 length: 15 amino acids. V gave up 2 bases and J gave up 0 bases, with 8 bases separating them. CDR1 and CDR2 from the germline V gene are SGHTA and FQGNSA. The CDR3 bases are TGTGCCAGCAGCTTAATCATGAGCTCCTACAATGAGCAGTTCTTC. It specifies CASSLIMSSYNEQFF.

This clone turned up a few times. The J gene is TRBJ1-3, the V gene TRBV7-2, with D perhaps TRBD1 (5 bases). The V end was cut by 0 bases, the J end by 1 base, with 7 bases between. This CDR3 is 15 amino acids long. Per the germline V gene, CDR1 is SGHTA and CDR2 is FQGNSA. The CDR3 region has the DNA TGTGCCAGCAGCTTAGCGGGGACGTCTGGAAACACCATATATTTT. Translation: CASSLAGTSGNTIYF.